This T cell receptor beta chain comes out of a study of shared clonotypes between healthy human individuals. As for this clone: Its cognate antigen is unknown.

Adult donors, all healthy and HIV-negative, had no recent acute infections or vaccinations. The germline gives CDR1 MGHRA, CDR2 YSYEKL. Trimming cost V 2 bases and J 7 bases; bases outside gene matches: 10. The CDR3 sequence is 17 residues long. Original methodology: Junction-only immunoSEQ data arrived without quality scores, meaning filtering differed. The method was immunoSEQ multiplex PCR; TCRdb's version includes in-frame clones alone and lacks a portion of them. V, J and clone size are those of that table, while D and trimming were read from the DNA. Counted here are about 2.3 million clones, just over 90% occurring once; the ten biggest clones make up 0.39%. Study observations and caveats: Only blood underwent sampling, and tissue repertoires likely differ.

The rearrangement uses TRBV4-1 and TRBJ2-1; 11 bases align to TRBD2. Sequenced material: naive CD4+ T cells from PBMCs. Subset in this sample: CD45RA+ positively selected. The sequence was collected from a young man in good health. Some clones in this sample may be carry-over from other donors' samples. The CDR3 sequence: CASSQPVAGGPRNEQFF. CDR3 nucleotide sequence: TGCGCCAGCAGCCAACCCGTAGCGGGAGGGCCGCGTAATGAGCAGTTCTTC.